This TCR beta chain stems from a study of cytomegalovirus exposure and HLA in healthy donors. Study-level findings and limits: According to an earlier analysis, most TCR beta V segments yielded productive rearrangements about 87% or about 30% of the time. Immune exposure was documented only through CMV serostatus.

It was with 60 Vbeta and 13 Jbeta primers that the PCR ran. Sequencing was performed with immunoSEQ multiplex PCR; in TCRdb, only in-frame clones are kept and a portion is missing. The table includes about 230,000 clones, more than 60% detected once. This CDR3 contains 14 residues. CDR1 SGHRS and CDR2 YFSETQ come from the germline V gene. Trimming at V came to 4 bases and at J to 2 bases, leaving 4 bases not matched to a gene. A word on this clone: As yet, its antigen is unknown.

The specimen was PBMCs. The receptor was isolated from a woman aged 55 to 70 in good health and CMV-seropositive. The V call is TRBV5-1, the J call TRBJ2-3, with 7 bases lining up with TRBD2. The CDR3 loop reads CASSPGLSTDTQYF. The CDR3 coding sequence is TGCGCCAGCAGCCCGGGACTATCCACAGATACGCAGTATTTT.